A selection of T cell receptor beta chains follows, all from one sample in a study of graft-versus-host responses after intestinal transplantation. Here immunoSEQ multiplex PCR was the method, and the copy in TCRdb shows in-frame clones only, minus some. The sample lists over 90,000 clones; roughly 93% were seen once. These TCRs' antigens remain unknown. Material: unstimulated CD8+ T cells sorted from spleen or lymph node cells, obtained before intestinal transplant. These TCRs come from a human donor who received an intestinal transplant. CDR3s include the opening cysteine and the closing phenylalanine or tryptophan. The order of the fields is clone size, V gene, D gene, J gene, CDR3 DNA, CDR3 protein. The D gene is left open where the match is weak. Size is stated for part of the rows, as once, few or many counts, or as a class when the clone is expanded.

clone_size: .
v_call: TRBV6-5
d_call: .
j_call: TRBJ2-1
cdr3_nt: TGTGCCAGCAGTTACGGGGGCTCGGGAGAGCAGTTCTTC
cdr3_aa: CASSYGGSGEQFF

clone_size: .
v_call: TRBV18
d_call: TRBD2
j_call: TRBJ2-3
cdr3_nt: TGTGCCAGCTCACCAGACGAGGGAGGGAGCACAGATACGCAGTATTTT
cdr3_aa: CASSPDEGGSTDTQYF

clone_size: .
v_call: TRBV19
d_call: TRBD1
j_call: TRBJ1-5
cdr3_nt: TGTGCCAGTAGTAGCCCGGGACAGGGACACTGGCCCCAGCATTTT
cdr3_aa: CASSSPGQGHWPQHF

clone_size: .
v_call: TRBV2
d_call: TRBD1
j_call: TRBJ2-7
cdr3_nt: TGTGCCGCAGCAGAAGGGGGCGCATCCTACGAGCAGTACTTC
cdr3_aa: CAAAEGGASYEQYF

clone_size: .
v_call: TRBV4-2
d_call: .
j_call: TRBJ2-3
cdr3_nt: TGTGCCAGCAGCCAAGAGGGGGAGGATACGCAGTATTTT
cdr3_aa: CASSQEGEDTQYF

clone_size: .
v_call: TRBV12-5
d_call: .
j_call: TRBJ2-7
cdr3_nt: TGTGCTAGTGGTTTAAGGGCCCCCGGGGACGAGCAGTACTTC
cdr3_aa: CASGLRAPGDEQYF

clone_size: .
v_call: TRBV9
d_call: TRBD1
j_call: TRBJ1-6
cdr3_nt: TGTGCCAGCAGCCCAGGGAGGGGACAGGACTCACCCCTCCACTTT
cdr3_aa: CASSPGRGQDSPLHF

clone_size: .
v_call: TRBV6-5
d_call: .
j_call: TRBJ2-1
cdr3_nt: TGTGCCTCACTCGAGCCAATCCACAATGAGCAGTTCTTC
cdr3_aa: CASLEPIHNEQFF

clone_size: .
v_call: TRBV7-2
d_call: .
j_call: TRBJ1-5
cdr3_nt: TGTGCCAGCAGTAGCGGTCCGTATCATAGCAATCAGCCCCAGCATTTT
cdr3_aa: CASSSGPYHSNQPQHF

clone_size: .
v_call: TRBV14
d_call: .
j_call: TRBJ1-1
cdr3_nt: TGTGCCAGCAGCCAAGATGAGAGGAGGTGGGCTTTCTTT
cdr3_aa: CASSQDERRWAFF

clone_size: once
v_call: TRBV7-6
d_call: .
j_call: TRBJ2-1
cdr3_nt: TGTGCCAGCAGCTTAGGTCCTGAGCAGTTCTTC
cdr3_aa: CASSLGPEQFF

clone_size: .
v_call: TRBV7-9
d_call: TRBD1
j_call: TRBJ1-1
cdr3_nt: TGTGCCAGCAGCTCCAGGAAAAACAGGGGGTACGAAGCTTTCTTT
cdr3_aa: CASSSRKNRGYEAFF

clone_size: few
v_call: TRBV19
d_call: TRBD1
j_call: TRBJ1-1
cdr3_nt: TGTGCCAGTATACGGACAGGGGGCTATGGGAACACTGAAGCTTTCTTT
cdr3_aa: CASIRTGGYGNTEAFF

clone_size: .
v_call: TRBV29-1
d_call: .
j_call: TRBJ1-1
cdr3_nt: TGCAGCATTTCAGGGGCTGAAGCTTTCTTT
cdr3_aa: CSISGAEAFF

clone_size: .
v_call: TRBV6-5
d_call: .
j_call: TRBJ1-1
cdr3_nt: TGTGCCAGCCGCCTCCAGGCACTTGAAGCTTTCTTT
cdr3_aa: CASRLQALEAFF

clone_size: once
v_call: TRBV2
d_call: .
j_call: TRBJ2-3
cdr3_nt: TGTGCCAGCACCCTAAGCACAGATACGCAGTATTTT
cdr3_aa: CASTLSTDTQYF

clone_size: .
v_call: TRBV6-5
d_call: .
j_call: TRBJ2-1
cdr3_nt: TGTGCCAGCAGTCCCACCCCGACAGGATTCGAGCAGTTCTTC
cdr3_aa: CASSPTPTGFEQFF

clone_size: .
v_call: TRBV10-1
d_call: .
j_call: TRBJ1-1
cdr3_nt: TGCGCCAGCCAGGTGGAGGAGTGGACTGAAGCTTTCTTT
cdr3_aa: CASQVEEWTEAFF

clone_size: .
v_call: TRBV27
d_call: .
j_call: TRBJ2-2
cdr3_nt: TGTGCCAGCAAGAAACAAAACACCGGGGAGCTGTTTTTT
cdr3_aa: CASKKQNTGELFF

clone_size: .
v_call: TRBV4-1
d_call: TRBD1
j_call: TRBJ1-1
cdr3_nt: TGCGCCAGCAGCCAAGCATCACAGGGGATGAACACTGAAGCTTTCTTT
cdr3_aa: CASSQASQGMNTEAFF

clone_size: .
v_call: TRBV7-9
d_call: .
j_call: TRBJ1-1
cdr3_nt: TGTGCCAGTGGCCTCTCGGTGTCCGCTTTCTTT
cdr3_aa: CASGLSVSAFF

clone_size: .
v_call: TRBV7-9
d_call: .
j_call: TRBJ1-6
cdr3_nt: TGTGCCAGCAGCCCAGGGTCGCCCTATAATTCACCCCTCCACTTT
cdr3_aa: CASSPGSPYNSPLHF

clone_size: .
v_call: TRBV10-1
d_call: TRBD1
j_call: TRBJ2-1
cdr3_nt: TGCGCCAGCAGGGCCGGGACAGGGTTTGAAAATGAGCAGTTCTTC
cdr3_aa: CASRAGTGFENEQFF

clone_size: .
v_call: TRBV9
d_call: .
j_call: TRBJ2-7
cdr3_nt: TGTGCCAGCAGCGTTGAACCGGGGGCTAACGAGCAGTACTTC
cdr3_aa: CASSVEPGANEQYF

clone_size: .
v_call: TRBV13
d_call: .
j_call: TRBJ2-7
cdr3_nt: TGTGCCAGCAGCTCCCGATGGAGGGGGAACTTGGACCAGAACTACGAGCAGTACTTC
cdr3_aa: CASSSRWRGNLDQNYEQYF

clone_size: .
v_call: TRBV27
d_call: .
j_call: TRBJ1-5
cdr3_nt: TGTGCCAGCAGTTCGGACAGTAGCAATCAGCCCCAGCATTTT
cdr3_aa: CASSSDSSNQPQHF

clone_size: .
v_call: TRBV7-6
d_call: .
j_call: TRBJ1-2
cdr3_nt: TGTGCCAGCAGCTTAGAGAACAGCTATGGCTACACCTTC
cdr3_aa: CASSLENSYGYTF

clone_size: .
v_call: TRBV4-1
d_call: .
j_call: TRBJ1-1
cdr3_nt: TGCGCCAGCAGCCAAGAAGGGTGGGCTGAAGCTTTCTTT
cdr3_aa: CASSQEGWAEAFF

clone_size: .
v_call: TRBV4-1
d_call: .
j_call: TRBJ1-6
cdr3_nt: TGCGCCAGCAGCCCGAGGGGGGGGGCAAATTCACCCCTCCACTTT
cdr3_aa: CASSPRGGANSPLHF

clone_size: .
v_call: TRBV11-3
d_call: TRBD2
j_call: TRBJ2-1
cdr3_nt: TGTGCCAGCGGCGAGGCGGGGGGCGAGTATGAGCAGTTCTTC
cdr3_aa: CASGEAGGEYEQFF

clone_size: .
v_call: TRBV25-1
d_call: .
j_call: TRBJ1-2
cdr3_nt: TGTGCCAGCAGGGAGACAACGGATGGCTACACCTTC
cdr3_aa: CASRETTDGYTF

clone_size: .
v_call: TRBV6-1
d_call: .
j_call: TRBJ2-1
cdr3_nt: TGTGCCAGCAGTGAAAAATTCCCCCCCTACAATGAGCAGTTCTTC
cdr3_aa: CASSEKFPPYNEQFF

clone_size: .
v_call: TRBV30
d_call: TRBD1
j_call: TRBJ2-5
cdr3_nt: TGTGCCTGGATGCCCCCAGACAGGGGGTGGCAAGAGACCCAGTACTTC
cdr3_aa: CAWMPPDRGWQETQYF

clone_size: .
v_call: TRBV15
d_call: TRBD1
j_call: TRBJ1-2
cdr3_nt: TGTGCCACCACCGGACAGGGTAACTACACCTTC
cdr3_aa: CATTGQGNYTF

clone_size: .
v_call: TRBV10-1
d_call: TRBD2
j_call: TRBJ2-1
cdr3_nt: TGCGCCAGCAGTGAATACACTAGCGGGAGCAACAATGAGCAGTTCTTC
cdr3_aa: CASSEYTSGSNNEQFF

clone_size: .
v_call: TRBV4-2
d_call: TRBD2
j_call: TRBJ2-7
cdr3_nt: TGTGCCAGCAGCCAAGATCCCATGGGCGGGGGGGCCTACGAGCAGTACTTC
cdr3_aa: CASSQDPMGGGAYEQYF

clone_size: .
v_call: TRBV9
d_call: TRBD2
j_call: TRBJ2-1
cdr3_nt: TGTGCCAGCAGCGCCGGGGGGGCGCGGCGGAATGAGCAGTTCTTC
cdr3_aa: CASSAGGARRNEQFF

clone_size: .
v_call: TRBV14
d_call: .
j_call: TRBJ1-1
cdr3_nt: TGTGCCAGCAGCCAAGATGCCCGCAGGCCGAACACTGAAGCTTTCTTT
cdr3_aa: CASSQDARRPNTEAFF

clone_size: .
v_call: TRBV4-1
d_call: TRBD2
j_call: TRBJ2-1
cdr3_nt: TGCGCCAGCAGCCAAATTAGCGGGGGACCCTACAATGAGCAGTTCTTC
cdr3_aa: CASSQISGGPYNEQFF

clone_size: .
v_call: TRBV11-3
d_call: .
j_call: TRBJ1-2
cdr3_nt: TGTGCCAGCAGCACCGGGACACCCGAGAACTATGGCTACACCTTC
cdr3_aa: CASSTGTPENYGYTF

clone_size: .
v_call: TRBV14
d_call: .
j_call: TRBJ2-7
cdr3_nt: TGTGCCAGCAGCCAGGCCGAAGGGTTTAGCTCCTACGAGCAGTACTTC
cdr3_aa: CASSQAEGFSSYEQYF

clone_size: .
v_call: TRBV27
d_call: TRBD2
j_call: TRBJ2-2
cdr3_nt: TGTGCCACCTTGCGGTGGGGGGGTTCGAACACCGGGGAGCTGTTTTTT
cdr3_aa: CATLRWGGSNTGELFF

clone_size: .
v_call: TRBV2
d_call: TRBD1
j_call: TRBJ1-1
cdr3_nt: TGTGCCAGCAGTGGTTCGGCAGGGGGCCGCACTGAAGCTTTCTTT
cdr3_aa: CASSGSAGGRTEAFF

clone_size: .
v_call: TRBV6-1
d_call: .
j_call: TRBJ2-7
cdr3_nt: TGTGCCAGCAGTGTAATCCCTCCGACAGGCTTGGCGCCCTACGAGCAGTACTTC
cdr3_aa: CASSVIPPTGLAPYEQYF

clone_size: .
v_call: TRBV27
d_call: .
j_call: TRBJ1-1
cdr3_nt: TGTGCCAGCGGGTTGTTGGGGACTGAAGCTTTCTTT
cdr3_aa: CASGLLGTEAFF

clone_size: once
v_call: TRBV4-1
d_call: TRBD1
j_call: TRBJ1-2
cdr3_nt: TGCGCCAGCAGCCAAACGACTACACAGGGGATCTCTCGTTATGGCTACACCTTC
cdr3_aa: CASSQTTTQGISRYGYTF